This is a list of T cell receptor beta chains from one sample in a study of shared T cell receptors in the human thymus. Here immunoSEQ multiplex PCR was the method, and the copy in TCRdb shows in-frame clones only, minus some. The table shows some 700,000 clones, with 70% to 90% occurring only once. These data also formed part of another study, on human thymus T cells.

Material: thymocytes. The source is a girl under three years old with a congenital heart defect. Each CDR3 is given with its conserved first and last residue. D genes are given only for firm matches. Not every row has a clone size; where given, it reads once, few, many or a size class.

d_gene: TRBD1
abundance: few
v_gene: TRBV29-1
len: 18
j_gene: TRBJ1-1
CDR3aa: CSVLIPGTGSRLRTEAFF
CDR3nt: TGCAGCGTTCTTATCCCGGGGACAGGGAGTAGGTTACGCACTGAAGCTTTCTTT

d_gene: -
abundance: -
v_gene: TRBV7-6
len: 16
j_gene: TRBJ2-3
CDR3aa: CASRLGGADGTDTQYF
CDR3nt: TGTGCCAGCAGGTTGGGGGGGGCGGATGGCACAGATACGCAGTATTTT

d_gene: TRBD1
abundance: -
v_gene: TRBV28
len: 19
j_gene: TRBJ1-5
CDR3aa: CASSFSPGQGIHSNQPQHF
CDR3nt: TGTGCCAGCAGTTTTAGTCCGGGACAGGGAATTCATAGCAATCAGCCCCAGCATTTT

d_gene: TRBD2
abundance: -
v_gene: TRBV5-1
len: 19
j_gene: TRBJ2-5
CDR3aa: CASSLDLSRTSGGEETQYF
CDR3nt: TGCGCCAGCAGCTTGGACCTTTCACGGACTAGCGGGGGGGAAGAGACCCAGTACTTC

d_gene: TRBD1
abundance: -
v_gene: TRBV5-1
len: 15
j_gene: TRBJ1-2
CDR3aa: CASSLGGQFPYGYTF
CDR3nt: TGCGCCAGCAGCTTGGGGGGACAGTTCCCCTATGGCTACACCTTC

d_gene: -
abundance: -
v_gene: TRBV2
len: 15
j_gene: TRBJ2-2
CDR3aa: CASRLTAGYTGELFF
CDR3nt: TGTGCCAGCAGACTGACCGCGGGGTACACCGGGGAGCTGTTTTTT

d_gene: TRBD1
abundance: few
v_gene: TRBV27
len: 14
j_gene: TRBJ1-1
CDR3aa: CASSIHRGGTEAFF
CDR3nt: TGTGCCAGCAGTATCCACAGGGGGGGCACTGAAGCTTTCTTT

d_gene: TRBD2
abundance: -
v_gene: TRBV19
len: 14
j_gene: TRBJ2-5
CDR3aa: CASSVPGREETQYF
CDR3nt: TGTGCCAGTAGTGTGCCGGGGAGGGAAGAGACCCAGTACTTC

d_gene: -
abundance: -
v_gene: TRBV29-1
len: 13
j_gene: TRBJ2-2
CDR3aa: CSVGLLNTGELFF
CDR3nt: TGCAGCGTGGGACTTCTTAACACCGGGGAGCTGTTTTTT

d_gene: TRBD1
abundance: -
v_gene: TRBV5-4
len: 20
j_gene: TRBJ1-1
CDR3aa: CASSQKIRRDRVSQDTEAFF
CDR3nt: TGTGCCAGCAGCCAGAAAATTCGCCGGGACAGGGTATCCCAGGATACTGAAGCTTTCTTT

d_gene: -
abundance: -
v_gene: TRBV2
len: 16
j_gene: TRBJ2-7
CDR3aa: CASSEAGLSGDYEQYF
CDR3nt: TGTGCCAGCAGTGAAGCTGGACTCTCGGGGGACTACGAGCAGTACTTC

d_gene: -
abundance: -
v_gene: TRBV10-1
len: 18
j_gene: TRBJ1-6
CDR3aa: CASSESAYGGKMDSPLHF
CDR3nt: TGCGCCAGCAGTGAGTCGGCGTACGGAGGGAAAATGGATTCACCCCTCCACTTT

d_gene: TRBD1
abundance: once
v_gene: TRBV27
len: 15
j_gene: TRBJ1-5
CDR3aa: CASSGGTGPNQPQHF
CDR3nt: TGTGCCAGCAGTGGGGGGACAGGGCCCAATCAGCCCCAGCATTTT

d_gene: TRBD1
abundance: -
v_gene: TRBV7-9
len: 12
j_gene: TRBJ1-6
CDR3aa: CASSSRDRGLHF
CDR3nt: TGTGCCAGCAGCTCCCGGGACAGGGGTCTCCACTTT

d_gene: TRBD1
abundance: -
v_gene: TRBV11-2
len: 15
j_gene: TRBJ2-2
CDR3aa: CASRPRQGSTGELFF
CDR3nt: TGTGCCAGCAGGCCGCGACAGGGATCCACCGGGGAGCTGTTTTTT

d_gene: TRBD2
abundance: -
v_gene: TRBV28
len: 16
j_gene: TRBJ2-5
CDR3aa: CATTPNLLAGGETQYF
CDR3nt: TGTGCCACAACCCCCAACTTACTAGCGGGGGGTGAGACCCAGTACTTC

d_gene: -
abundance: -
v_gene: TRBV7-9
len: 16
j_gene: TRBJ2-1
CDR3aa: CASSLEVPSSYNEQFF
CDR3nt: TGTGCCAGCAGCTTAGAGGTGCCTAGCAGTTACAATGAGCAGTTCTTC

d_gene: TRBD1
abundance: -
v_gene: TRBV19
len: 13
j_gene: TRBJ1-1
CDR3aa: CASSLTGGTEAFF
CDR3nt: TGTGCCAGTAGTTTAACAGGGGGCACTGAAGCTTTCTTT

d_gene: -
abundance: -
v_gene: TRBV27
len: 13
j_gene: TRBJ1-6
CDR3aa: CASSIRNCSPLHF
CDR3nt: TGTGCCAGCAGTATAAGAAACTGCTCACCCCTCCACTTT

d_gene: -
abundance: -
v_gene: TRBV11-2
len: 19
j_gene: TRBJ1-6
CDR3aa: CASSLGVRGTSSYNSPLHF
CDR3nt: TGTGCCAGCAGCTTAGGGGTTAGGGGGACCAGCTCCTATAATTCACCCCTCCACTTT

d_gene: -
abundance: few
v_gene: TRBV11-1
len: 15
j_gene: TRBJ2-2
CDR3aa: CASSFWSEGTGELFF
CDR3nt: TGTGCCAGCAGCTTCTGGAGCGAAGGCACCGGGGAGCTGTTTTTT

d_gene: -
abundance: -
v_gene: TRBV27
len: 15
j_gene: TRBJ1-1
CDR3aa: CASSLYGFGDTEAFF
CDR3nt: TGTGCCAGCAGTTTATATGGGTTCGGGGACACTGAAGCTTTCTTT

d_gene: -
abundance: -
v_gene: TRBV5-6
len: 13
j_gene: TRBJ1-2
CDR3aa: CASSLGQIYGYTF
CDR3nt: TGTGCCAGCAGCTTGGGTCAGATCTATGGCTACACCTTC

d_gene: TRBD1
abundance: once
v_gene: TRBV5-4
len: 17
j_gene: TRBJ1-1
CDR3aa: CASSPGTDPRRNTEAFF
CDR3nt: TGTGCCAGCAGCCCAGGGACAGACCCGAGGAGGAACACTGAAGCTTTCTTT

d_gene: -
abundance: -
v_gene: TRBV6-1
len: 12
j_gene: TRBJ2-7
CDR3aa: CASSELQYEQYF
CDR3nt: TGTGCCAGCAGTGAGTTACAGTACGAGCAGTACTTC

d_gene: TRBD1
abundance: -
v_gene: TRBV11-2
len: 19
j_gene: TRBJ1-5
CDR3aa: CASSLDGTGVRRPRQPQHF
CDR3nt: TGTGCCAGCAGCTTAGATGGGACAGGGGTTAGGCGGCCGCGTCAGCCCCAGCATTTT

d_gene: -
abundance: few
v_gene: TRBV19
len: 16
j_gene: TRBJ1-5
CDR3aa: CASSIPRDTSDQPQHF
CDR3nt: TGTGCCAGTAGTATACCCAGGGATACCTCGGATCAGCCCCAGCATTTT

d_gene: TRBD1
abundance: -
v_gene: TRBV4-3
len: 14
j_gene: TRBJ2-1
CDR3aa: CASSQGARGTEQFF
CDR3nt: TGCGCCAGCAGCCAAGGCGCCAGGGGGACCGAGCAGTTCTTC

d_gene: TRBD1
abundance: once
v_gene: TRBV25-1
len: 14
j_gene: TRBJ1-4
CDR3aa: CARSLDRVGEKLFF
CDR3nt: TGTGCCAGGAGCCTAGACAGGGTTGGGGAAAAACTGTTTTTT

d_gene: -
abundance: -
v_gene: TRBV6-1
len: 19
j_gene: TRBJ2-4
CDR3aa: CASSEAGRGGRRAKNIQYF
CDR3nt: TGTGCCAGCAGTGAAGCGGGAAGGGGTGGTCGCCGAGCCAAAAACATTCAGTACTTC

d_gene: -
abundance: -
v_gene: TRBV27
len: 14
j_gene: TRBJ2-3
CDR3aa: CASTQNGGTDTQYF
CDR3nt: TGTGCCAGCACCCAGAACGGGGGCACAGATACGCAGTATTTT

d_gene: -
abundance: -
v_gene: TRBV18
len: 17
j_gene: TRBJ2-2
CDR3aa: CASSPLGGDANTGELFF
CDR3nt: TGTGCCAGCTCACCATTGGGCGGGGATGCGAACACCGGGGAGCTGTTTTTT

d_gene: -
abundance: -
v_gene: TRBV9
len: 12
j_gene: TRBJ2-7
CDR3aa: CASSSSPNEQYF
CDR3nt: TGTGCCAGCAGCTCTAGCCCTAACGAGCAGTACTTC

d_gene: TRBD1
abundance: -
v_gene: TRBV14
len: 16
j_gene: TRBJ1-2
CDR3aa: CASSQGGDRGGYGYTF
CDR3nt: TGTGCCAGCAGCCAAGGAGGTGACAGGGGGGGCTATGGCTACACCTTC

d_gene: -
abundance: -
v_gene: TRBV6-5
len: 14
j_gene: TRBJ1-2
CDR3aa: CASSYSRGTHGYTF
CDR3nt: TGTGCCAGCAGTTACTCGAGGGGGACCCATGGCTACACCTTC

d_gene: -
abundance: once
v_gene: TRBV2
len: 13
j_gene: TRBJ1-1
CDR3aa: CASSQIVNTEAFF
CDR3nt: TGTGCCAGCAGCCAGATCGTGAACACTGAAGCTTTCTTT

d_gene: -
abundance: -
v_gene: TRBV27
len: 16
j_gene: TRBJ1-1
CDR3aa: CASSLGGRGLDTEAFF
CDR3nt: TGTGCCAGCAGTTTAGGAGGCAGGGGTTTAGACACTGAAGCTTTCTTT

d_gene: -
abundance: -
v_gene: TRBV19
len: 14
j_gene: TRBJ1-5
CDR3aa: CASTPGYSNQPQHF
CDR3nt: TGTGCCAGTACTCCGGGGTATAGCAATCAGCCCCAGCATTTT

d_gene: TRBD1
abundance: once
v_gene: TRBV9
len: 14
j_gene: TRBJ1-4
CDR3aa: CASSSRTGDEKLFF
CDR3nt: TGTGCCAGCAGCAGCCGGACAGGGGACGAAAAACTGTTTTTT

d_gene: -
abundance: -
v_gene: TRBV4-1
len: 17
j_gene: TRBJ1-5
CDR3aa: CASSQHEGGLSNQPQHF
CDR3nt: TGCGCCAGCAGCCAACATGAAGGAGGGTTGAGCAATCAGCCCCAGCATTTT

d_gene: -
abundance: once
v_gene: TRBV7-9
len: 14
j_gene: TRBJ1-1
CDR3aa: CASSLGAGGTEAFF
CDR3nt: TGTGCCAGCAGCTTAGGGGCCGGGGGCACTGAAGCTTTCTTT

d_gene: -
abundance: -
v_gene: TRBV4-3
len: 17
j_gene: TRBJ1-2
CDR3aa: CASSQALGGGALYGYTF
CDR3nt: TGCGCCAGCAGCCAAGCCCTTGGGGGGGGCGCCCTCTATGGCTACACCTTC

d_gene: -
abundance: -
v_gene: TRBV5-4
len: 18
j_gene: TRBJ1-3
CDR3aa: CASSCAGPQDSSGNTIYF
CDR3nt: TGTGCCAGCAGCTGCGCCGGGCCGCAGGACTCCTCTGGAAACACCATATATTTT

d_gene: TRBD1
abundance: -
v_gene: TRBV5-4
len: 13
j_gene: TRBJ1-1
CDR3aa: CASSTQGTTEAFF
CDR3nt: TGTGCCAGCAGCACACAGGGGACCACTGAAGCTTTCTTT

d_gene: -
abundance: -
v_gene: TRBV11-2
len: 17
j_gene: TRBJ2-3
CDR3aa: CASSLGLAGSSTDTQYF
CDR3nt: TGTGCCAGCAGCTTAGGGCTCGCAGGGTCTAGCACAGATACGCAGTATTTT

d_gene: -
abundance: -
v_gene: TRBV29-1
len: 11
j_gene: TRBJ1-2
CDR3aa: CSADRTNGYTF
CDR3nt: TGCAGCGCAGACAGGACCAATGGCTACACCTTC

d_gene: -
abundance: -
v_gene: TRBV12-5
len: 15
j_gene: TRBJ2-4
CDR3aa: CASGFLRQGKNIQYF
CDR3nt: TGTGCTAGTGGTTTTCTCCGTCAGGGGAAAAACATTCAGTACTTC

d_gene: -
abundance: -
v_gene: TRBV5-1
len: 13
j_gene: TRBJ2-3
CDR3aa: CASSLEGGYTQYF
CDR3nt: TGCGCCAGCAGCTTGGAAGGGGGATATACGCAGTATTTT

d_gene: TRBD2
abundance: -
v_gene: TRBV9
len: 17
j_gene: TRBJ2-1
CDR3aa: CASSVVQRGGLYNEQFF
CDR3nt: TGTGCCAGCAGCGTAGTGCAGCGGGGGGGCCTCTACAATGAGCAGTTCTTC

d_gene: -
abundance: once
v_gene: TRBV28
len: 14
j_gene: TRBJ1-6
CDR3aa: CASTPGQNNSPLHF
CDR3nt: TGTGCCAGTACACCAGGACAGAATAATTCACCCCTCCACTTT

d_gene: -
abundance: -
v_gene: TRBV15
len: 14
j_gene: TRBJ2-2
CDR3aa: CATSRQGLFSELFF
CDR3nt: TGTGCCACCAGCAGACAAGGACTCTTTTCGGAGCTGTTTTTT

d_gene: -
abundance: once
v_gene: TRBV6-1
len: 16
j_gene: TRBJ2-7
CDR3aa: CASSDQLRGRSYEQYF
CDR3nt: TGTGCCAGCAGTGATCAATTGCGGGGTCGGTCCTACGAGCAGTACTTC

d_gene: -
abundance: -
v_gene: TRBV6-6
len: 13
j_gene: TRBJ1-2
CDR3aa: CASSRTEVYGYTF
CDR3nt: TGTGCCAGCAGCCGGACAGAAGTCTATGGCTACACCTTC

d_gene: TRBD1
abundance: -
v_gene: TRBV27
len: 19
j_gene: TRBJ1-6
CDR3aa: CASSLSRPQGGSYNSPLHF
CDR3nt: TGTGCCAGCAGCCTTAGTAGGCCCCAGGGGGGCTCCTATAATTCACCCCTCCACTTT